Below, 30 T cell receptor beta chains from the same sample are listed, as sequenced in a study of shared clonotypes between healthy human individuals. TCRdb's table, derived via immunoSEQ multiplex PCR, lists solely in-frame clones and lacks some. The table has 2 million to 2.5 million clones, about nine tenths seen once. The sequenced sample was naive CD4+ T cells from PBMCs. As to subset: CD45RA+ positively selected. Every receptor here comes from a man between 18 and 35 years old in good health. Some clones in this sample may be carry-over from other donors' samples.

The chain employs TRBV5-6 and TRBJ1-2, with 7 bases identical to TRBD1. The CDR3 is 15 residues long. J was trimmed by 0 bases and V by 1 base; bases with no gene match: 3. Germline V CDR1 and CDR2: SGHDT, YYEEEE. CDR3 DNA sequence: TGTGCCAGCAGCTTGCGAACAGGGGCTAACTATGGCTACACCTTC. Its protein is CASSLRTGANYGYTF.

As to this clone: The sample carries other DNA sequences with the same CDR3. V and J are TRBV5-1 and TRBJ1-4, with no clear D. This CDR3 contains 14 residues. Germline CDR1 SGHRS, CDR2 YFSETQ. V shed 2 bases and J shed 4 bases, with 9 bases lying between them. The chain's CDR3 is CASSLGQNNEKLFF. As DNA, the CDR3 is TGCGCCAGCAGCTTAGGTCAGAATAATGAAAAACTGTTTTTT.

The chain carries TRBV7-3 and TRBJ2-5; D not resolved. The CDR3 is made up of 14 amino acids. V was trimmed by 5 bases and J by 7 bases, leaving 17 bases between them. Germline loops: CDR1 SGHTA, CDR2 FQGTGA. The CDR3 here is CASSPGFPPGTQYF. The CDR3 DNA reads as TGTGCCAGCAGCCCCGGTTTCCCTCCGGGGACCCAGTACTTC.

Turning to this clone: Other DNA sequences in this sample translate to the same CDR3. The chain is built from TRBV5-1 and TRBJ2-1, with D perhaps TRBD1 (6 bases). Trimming took off 3 bases at V and 0 bases at J, with 13 bases between the two ends. The CDR3 has 16 amino acids. Germline loops: CDR1 SGHRS, CDR2 YFSETQ. The CDR3 here is CASSWGLASSYNEQFF. The DNA for the CDR3 is TGCGCCAGCAGCTGGGGGCTAGCAAGCTCCTACAATGAGCAGTTCTTC. The complete variable domain, with remaining parts taken from reference TRBV5-1 and TRBJ2-1, reads KAGVTQTPRYLIKTRGQQVTLSCSPISGHRSVSWYQQTPGQGLQFLFEYFSETQRNKGNFPGRFSGRQFSNSRSEMNVSTLELGDSALYLCASSWGLASSYNEQFFGPGTRLTVL.

The chain carries TRBV29-1 and TRBJ2-3; 9 nucleotides align to TRBD1. V was pared by 4 bases and J by 7 bases, with 18 bases of the junction left unmatched. CDR3 length: 17 residues. CDR1 SQVTM and CDR2 ANQGSEA come from the germline V gene. CDR3 residues: CSVVLTSGTGSGNTQYF. DNA of the CDR3: TGCAGCGTTGTGCTGACCTCTGGGACAGGGTCGGGAAATACGCAGTATTTT.

The sample holds one count of this clone. One junction end disagrees with the germline gene, perhaps due to a read error. This chain joins TRBV28 and TRBJ2-7; maybe TRBD1 (6 bases). In germline, CDR1 is MDHEN, CDR2 SYDVKM. CDR3 size: 16 residues. The CDR3 DNA follows: TGTGTCAGCAGTATTCCCGGGGACATCAGATCCTACGAGCAGTACTTC. Protein sequence: CVSSIPGDIRSYEQYF. The full variable domain, its missing parts supplied by reference TRBV28 and TRBJ2-7, is DVKVTQSSRYLVKRTGEKVFLECVQDMDHENMFWYRQDPGLGLRLIYFSYDVKMKEKGDIPEGYSVSREKKERFSLILESASTNQTSMYLCVSSIPGDIRSYEQYFGPGTRLTVT.

The V call is TRBV18, the J call TRBJ2-2; TRBD2 agrees at 9 bases. The CDR3 is made up of 15 amino acids. J gave up 6 bases and V 3 bases, and 5 bases lay outside the gene matches. Germline-derived CDR1 and CDR2 are KGHSH and LQKENI. The CDR3 nucleotides are TGTGCCAGCTCACCCCTTTTAGCGGGAGCCGGGGAGCTGTTTTTT. Protein: CASSPLLAGAGELFF.

This chain connects TRBV19 to TRBJ1-1; no clear D. The V end was cut by 1 base, the J end by 3 bases, with 9 bases between. Looked up from germline, CDR1 is LNHDA and CDR2 is SQIVND (reference sequence). The CDR3 runs to 14 residues. CDR3 in DNA: TGTGCCAGTAGTATAGGGAGTTATTACACTGAAGCTTTCTTT. Translation gives CASSIGSYYTEAFF.

This rearrangement joins TRBV6-5 to TRBJ2-7, with a tentative D call TRBD1 (6 bases). Germline V gene data show CDR1 as MNHEY and CDR2 as SVGAGI. V was clipped by 5 bases and J by 6 bases, with 8 bases between them. The CDR3 totals 11 residues. The CDR3 DNA sequence: TGTGCCAGCAGTCAGGGGCCCGAGCAGTACTTC. Its translation is CASSQGPEQYF.

The chain carries TRBV29-1 and TRBJ2-1; D might be TRBD2 (6 bases). This CDR3 region has 13 residues. Germline V gene data show CDR1 as SQVTM and CDR2 as ANQGSEA. V was pared by 5 bases and J by 7 bases, with 15 bases between. The CDR3 spells CSVKTSSLNEQFF. The CDR3 nucleotides are TGCAGCGTTAAGACTAGTTCCTTGAATGAGCAGTTCTTC.

The rearrangement joins TRBV10-3 to TRBJ2-7; 8 bases are shared with TRBD2. The CDR3 extends over 15 amino acids. The J segment lost 3 bases and the V segment lost 3 bases, leaving 7 bases of the junction unmatched. Germline assignment: CDR1 ENHRY and CDR2 SYGVKD. DNA for the CDR3: TGTGCCATCAGTGAAGGCAGCGGGAGTGTCTACGAGCAGTACTTC. It codes for CAISEGSGSVYEQYF.

This chain connects TRBV7-3 to TRBJ1-2; 8 positions match TRBD1. Germline V gene data show CDR1 as SGHTA and CDR2 as FQGTGA. The CDR3 covers 16 residues. V gave up 5 bases and J gave up 0 bases; unmatched junction bases: 8. CDR3 amino acids: CASSEGPRGPNYGYTF. CDR3 DNA: TGTGCCAGCAGCGAAGGCCCCAGGGGGCCTAACTATGGCTACACCTTC.

The V call is TRBV5-6, the J call TRBJ2-7; D possibly corresponds to TRBD2 (7 bases). The CDR3 runs 15 residues. With 0 bases removed from V and 6 bases from J, the gap between germline ends came to 16 bases. Germline CDR1 reads SGHDT; CDR2 reads YYEEEE. The CDR3 sequence: CASSLEGGLFSEQYF. For the CDR3, the DNA is TGTGCCAGCAGCTTGGAGGGGGGGCTTTTCTCCGAGCAGTACTTC.

The chain is built from TRBV28 and TRBJ1-1, with 8 bases aligning to TRBD1. The ends lost 6 bases at V and 3 bases at J; junction bases unmatched: 6. The CDR3 is 14 amino acids. The germline V gene encodes CDR1 MDHEN and CDR2 SYDVKM. The CDR3 protein is CASRPGGADTEAFF. The CDR3 nucleotides read TGTGCCAGCAGACCAGGGGGCGCGGACACTGAAGCTTTCTTT.

The V gene is TRBV7-2, the J gene TRBJ2-7, with TRBD2 identical over 10 bases. Unmatched junction bases numbered 4, after V lost 5 bases and J lost 6 bases. Germline loops: CDR1 SGHTA, CDR2 FQGNSA. The CDR3 extends over 13 amino acids. In DNA form, the CDR3 reads TGTGCCAGCAGCCCCCTAGCGGGAGTCGAGCAGTACTTC. Its translation is CASSPLAGVEQYF.

V gene TRBV5-6 combines with J gene TRBJ2-3; D is ambiguous. Germline V gene lookup returns CDR1 SGHDT and CDR2 YYEEEE. The ends were cut back, 4 bases at V and 1 base at J, with 10 bases in the middle. This CDR3 contains 14 residues. The CDR3 DNA sequence: TGTGCCAGCAGCCCCGCTCAGGGCACAGATACGCAGTATTTT. Its translation: CASSPAQGTDTQYF.

The sample holds a few counts of this clone. The rearrangement uses TRBV7-3 and TRBJ1-5; a possible D gene is TRBD1 (5 bases). V lost 3 bases and J lost 5, with 11 bases in between. CDR1 and CDR2 from the germline V gene are SGHTA and FQGTGA. This CDR3 is built from 14 residues. DNA of the CDR3: TGTGCCAGCAGCTTCCAGGGCGGGGATCAGCCCCAGCATTTT. Residues: CASSFQGGDQPQHF.

The chain has TRBV5-1 and TRBJ2-1; D possibly corresponds to TRBD2 (6 bases). Trimming took 1 base from V and 0 from J, leaving 11 bases between them. The CDR3 contains 16 residues. The germline gives CDR1 SGHRS, CDR2 YFSETQ. The CDR3 sequence is CASSLSGPSSYNEQFF. In nucleotides, the CDR3 is TGCGCCAGCAGCTTGAGCGGGCCCAGCTCCTACAATGAGCAGTTCTTC. Drawing the rest from reference TRBV5-1 and TRBJ2-1, the complete variable domain is KAGVTQTPRYLIKTRGQQVTLSCSPISGHRSVSWYQQTPGQGLQFLFEYFSETQRNKGNFPGRFSGRQFSNSRSEMNVSTLELGDSALYLCASSLSGPSSYNEQFFGPGTRLTVL.

This chain connects TRBV5-5 to TRBJ2-7; tentatively, D is TRBD1 (6 bases). There are 14 residues in the CDR3. Trimming cost V 4 bases and J 3 bases, with 14 bases left between them. Germline values: CDR1 SGHKS, CDR2 YYEKEE (reference sequence). CDR3 coding DNA: TGTGCCAGCAGCCGCCCCGGGACACTCTACGAGCAGTACTTC. As protein: CASSRPGTLYEQYF.

The V call is TRBV6-5, the J call TRBJ1-2; 7 bases are a match to TRBD1. The CDR3 sequence is 13 residues long. Trimming at V came to 4 bases and at J to 6 bases, leaving 5 bases not matched to a gene. Germline CDR1 MNHEY, CDR2 SVGAGI. CDR3 residues: CASSSQGRDGYTF. In DNA, the CDR3 is TGTGCCAGCAGTTCACAGGGGAGGGATGGCTACACCTTC.

The V gene is TRBV2, the J gene TRBJ2-7; no firm D call. Deletions cut 4 bases from V and 6 bases from J, with 16 bases between. Germline loops: CDR1 SNHLY, CDR2 FYNNEI. The CDR3 totals 14 residues. CDR3 region: CASSVETRNAEQYF. The DNA for the CDR3 is TGTGCCAGCAGTGTAGAGACTCGAAACGCCGAGCAGTACTTC.

Written as DNA, the CDR3 is TGTGCCAGCAGCTTATCGGTCGTCTCGGGCAATGAGCAGTTCTTC. Its translation: CASSLSVVSGNEQFF. The V call is TRBV7-3, the J call TRBJ2-1; no clear D gene. Trimming left V 2 bases short and J 6 bases short, with 14 bases between. This CDR3 spans 15 amino acids. In germline, CDR1 is SGHTA, CDR2 FQGTGA.

The chain is built from TRBV27 and TRBJ2-2, with a weak D call TRBD1 (6 bases). Per the germline V gene, CDR1 is MNHEY and CDR2 is SMNVEV (reference sequence). This CDR3 has 13 residues. Trimming shortened V by 6 bases and J by 6 bases, and 11 bases separated the two germline ends. CDR3 DNA: TGTGCCAGCAGCTCACAGGGACCCGGGGAGCTGTTTTTT. Protein: CASSSQGPGELFF.

This clone was found once. The chain couples TRBV5-1 to TRBJ2-3; D is perhaps TRBD2 (5 bases). V was cut by 0 bases and J by 0 bases, with 11 bases left in between. CDR1 SGHRS and CDR2 YFSETQ come from the germline V gene. The CDR3 runs to 16 residues. This chain's CDR3 is CASSLEAVTSTDTQYF. The CDR3 DNA sequence: TGCGCCAGCAGCTTGGAAGCGGTAACTAGCACAGATACGCAGTATTTT. Complete variable domain (other parts from reference TRBV5-1 and TRBJ2-3): KAGVTQTPRYLIKTRGQQVTLSCSPISGHRSVSWYQQTPGQGLQFLFEYFSETQRNKGNFPGRFSGRQFSNSRSEMNVSTLELGDSALYLCASSLEAVTSTDTQYFGPGTRLTVL.

This chain links TRBV4-3 with TRBJ2-3; no clear D. Between the trimmed V and J ends, which lost 1 base and 3 bases, there was a span of 11 bases. The germline gives CDR1 LGHNA, CDR2 YSLEER. This CDR3 has 15 amino acids. The DNA of the CDR3 is TGCGCCAGCAGCCAAGTCCCCCAGAGTACAGATACGCAGTATTTT. It is translated as CASSQVPQSTDTQYF.

This rearrangement joins TRBV4-1 to TRBJ2-7; TRBD1 matches 8 bases. In germline, CDR1 is MGHRA, CDR2 YSYEKL. V was clipped by 4 bases and J by 7 bases; unmatched bases: 12. This CDR3 has 15 amino acids. CDR3 nucleotide sequence: TGCGCCAGCAGCCCGACCGGGACAGGCCTAGGGGAGCAGTACTTC. Its protein product is CASSPTGTGLGEQYF.

The CDR3 coding sequence is TGTGCCAGCAGTGCGGGAAGAACAGGGGGCCTTGGCTACACCTTC. It encodes CASSAGRTGGLGYTF. This chain connects TRBV6-1 to TRBJ1-2, with 9 bases lining up with TRBD1. The length of the CDR3 is 15 residues. V shed 4 bases and J 7 bases; nucleotides not matched to a gene: 10. CDR1 and CDR2 from the germline V gene are MNHNS and SASEGT.

This sequence joins TRBV12-5 and TRBJ2-7; the match to TRBD2 covers 9 bases. V trimming: 6 bases; J trimming: 1 base; junction bases outside the gene matches: 4. Germline V CDR1 and CDR2: LGHNT, FRNRAP. This CDR3 has 14 residues. CDR3 protein: CASGGLADSYEQYF. CDR3 in DNA: TGTGCTAGTGGGGGACTAGCTGATTCCTACGAGCAGTACTTC.

The J gene is TRBJ2-1, the V gene TRBV18, with 9 nucleotides matching TRBD2. V lost 3 bases to trimming and J lost 4 bases; unmatched junction nucleotides: 10. The CDR3 totals 17 residues. Germline V lookup: CDR1 KGHSH, CDR2 LQKENI. CDR3 sequence reads: CASSPEMAGGTYNEQFF. In DNA, the CDR3 is TGTGCCAGCTCACCGGAGATGGCGGGAGGGACATACAATGAGCAGTTCTTC.

The chain couples TRBV30 to TRBJ1-6; D possibly corresponds to TRBD1 (6 bases). With 0 bases removed from V and 5 bases from J, the gap between germline ends came to 11 bases. Germline-derived CDR1 and CDR2 are GTSNPN and SVGIG (reference sequence). The CDR3 spans 15 residues. CDR3 bases: TGTGCCTGGAGTGTTCCTGGACAGAATAATTCACCCCTCCACTTT. It codes for CAWSVPGQNNSPLHF.